Listed below are T cell receptor beta chains from one sample, sequenced in a study of shared clonotypes between healthy human individuals. Profiling relied on immunoSEQ multiplex PCR, and the TCRdb table lists in-frame clones only, not all of them. This repertoire shows approximately 600,000 clones, roughly 95% found once; its top ten account for approximately 0.11%. The specimen sequenced was naive CD8+ T cells sorted from blood. These receptors were taken from a woman younger than 45 in good health. CDR3s include the opening cysteine and the closing phenylalanine or tryptophan. A D gene is named only where the DNA matches it firmly. A clone size is listed for some rows: how often the clone was seen (once, few, many), or a class if it is expanded.

clone_size	v_call	j_call	d_call	cdr3_nt	cdr3_aa
NA	TRBV4-1	TRBJ2-1	TRBD2	TGCGCCAGCAGATCGGTAGCGGGAGTTCTAAATGAGCAGTTCTTC	CASRSVAGVLNEQFF
once	TRBV27	TRBJ2-7	NA	TGTGCCAGCAGTACCGGCCACGAGCAGTACTTC	CASSTGHEQYF
NA	TRBV5-6	TRBJ2-7	NA	TGTGCCAGCAGCTTGGGCAACCGGGGCTACGAGCAGTACTTC	CASSLGNRGYEQYF
NA	TRBV9	TRBJ1-2	NA	TGTGCCAGCACTTCAACAGGTTCCTACTCTAACTATGGCTACACCTTC	CASTSTGSYSNYGYTF
NA	TRBV10-3	TRBJ1-1	NA	TGTGCCATCAGCCCAGGGGACACTGAAGCTTTCTTT	CAISPGDTEAFF
NA	TRBV15	TRBJ2-7	NA	TGTGCCACCAGCACGGGAGTTGGGGGTTACGAGCAGTACTTC	CATSTGVGGYEQYF
NA	TRBV13	TRBJ2-1	NA	TGTGCCAGCAGTTCCGGACATGGCGCGATCGCCTACAATGAGCAGTTCTTC	CASSSGHGAIAYNEQFF
NA	TRBV7-9	TRBJ2-1	NA	TGTGCCAGCAGCCCGGTGGTAGCTTACAATGAGCAGTTCTTC	CASSPVVAYNEQFF
NA	TRBV27	TRBJ1-5	TRBD1	TGTGCCAGCAGTCACCCAGGGGGCGAGCCCCAGCATTTT	CASSHPGGEPQHF
NA	TRBV7-9	TRBJ2-3	NA	TGTGCCAGCAGCTTAGCCGTCGTAGATACGCAGTATTTT	CASSLAVVDTQYF
NA	TRBV13	TRBJ2-1	NA	TGTGCCAGCAGCTTTCTCGGGAGTAACAATGAGCAGTTCTTC	CASSFLGSNNEQFF
NA	TRBV6-5	TRBJ1-4	NA	TGTGCCAGCAGTTCCGACAGGCGTTTCGGTGGAAAACTGTTTTTT	CASSSDRRFGGKLFF
NA	TRBV6-1	TRBJ2-7	NA	TGTGCCAGCAGTGAAGAGGAGCAGTACTTC	CASSEEEQYF
NA	TRBV15	TRBJ2-1	TRBD1	TGTGCCACCAGAACGGAAGACAGGGGACGCAATGAGCAGTTCTTC	CATRTEDRGRNEQFF
NA	TRBV5-1	TRBJ2-7	NA	TGCGCCACCCCGCACGAGCAGTACTTC	CATPHEQYF
NA	TRBV19	TRBJ1-5	NA	TGTGCCAGTAGTACTGGGACGCCCCGACTATATAGCAATCAGCCCCAGCATTTT	CASSTGTPRLYSNQPQHF
NA	TRBV28	TRBJ2-3	TRBD2	TGTGCCAGCAGTCCCACAGTAGCGGGAGGCACAGATACGCAGTATTTT	CASSPTVAGGTDTQYF
NA	TRBV9	TRBJ2-7	TRBD1	TGTGCCAGCAGCGTGGGACAGCGCTCCTACGAGCAGTACTTC	CASSVGQRSYEQYF
NA	TRBV27	TRBJ2-4	NA	TGTGCCAGCAGTTTATCGATAGCGCTAGCCAAAAACATTCAGTACTTC	CASSLSIALAKNIQYF
NA	TRBV5-8	TRBJ1-5	NA	TGTGCCAGCAGCTTGGGAAGGGGCGCTGACCTTCGGGTTCAGCCCCAGCATTTT	CASSLGRGADLRVQPQHF
NA	TRBV28	TRBJ2-7	TRBD1	TGTGCCAGCAGTTGGACAGGGGGGGAAGACGAGCAGTACTTC	CASSWTGGEDEQYF